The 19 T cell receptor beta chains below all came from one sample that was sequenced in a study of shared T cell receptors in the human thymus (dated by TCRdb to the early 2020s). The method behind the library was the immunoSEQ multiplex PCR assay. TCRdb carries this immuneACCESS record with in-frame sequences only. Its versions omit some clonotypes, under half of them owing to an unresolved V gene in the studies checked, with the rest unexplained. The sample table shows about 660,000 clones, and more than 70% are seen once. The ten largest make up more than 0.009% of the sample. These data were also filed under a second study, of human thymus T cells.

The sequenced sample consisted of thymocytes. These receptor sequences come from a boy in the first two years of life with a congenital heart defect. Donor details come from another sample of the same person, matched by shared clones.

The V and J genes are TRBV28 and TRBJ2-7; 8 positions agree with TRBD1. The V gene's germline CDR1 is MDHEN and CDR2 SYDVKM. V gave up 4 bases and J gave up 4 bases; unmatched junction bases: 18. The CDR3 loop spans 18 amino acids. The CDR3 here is CASSSDRGSPPRSYEQYF. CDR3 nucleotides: TGTGCCAGCAGTTCCGACAGGGGATCCCCCCCAAGATCTTACGAGCAGTACTTC.

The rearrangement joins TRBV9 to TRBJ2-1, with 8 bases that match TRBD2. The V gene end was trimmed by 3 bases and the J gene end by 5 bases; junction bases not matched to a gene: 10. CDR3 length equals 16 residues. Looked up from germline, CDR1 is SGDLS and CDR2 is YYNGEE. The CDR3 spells CASSAELAEGDNEQFF. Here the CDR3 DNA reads TGTGCCAGCAGCGCCGAACTAGCGGAGGGGGACAATGAGCAGTTCTTC. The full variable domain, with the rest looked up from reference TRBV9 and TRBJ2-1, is DSGVTQTPKHLITATGQRVTLRCSPRSGDLSVYWYQQSLDQGLQFLIQYYNGEERAKGNILERFSAQQFPDLHSELNLSSLELGDSALYFCASSAELAEGDNEQFFGPGTRLTVL.

Here the CDR3 reads CAWSPTGGGFGGYTF. The CDR3 nucleotides are TGTGCCTGGAGTCCAACCGGGGGAGGGTTTGGCGGCTACACCTTC. The V gene is TRBV30, the J gene TRBJ1-2, with D perhaps TRBD1 (5 bases). The germline gives CDR1 GTSNPN, CDR2 SVGIG (reference sequence). Trimming took 2 bases from V and 8 from J, leaving 21 bases between them. The CDR3 totals 15 residues.

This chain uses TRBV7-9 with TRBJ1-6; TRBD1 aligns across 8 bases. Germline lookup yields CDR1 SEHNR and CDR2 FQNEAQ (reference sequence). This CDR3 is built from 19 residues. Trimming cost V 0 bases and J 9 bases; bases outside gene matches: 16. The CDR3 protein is CASSLAVGQGMHRASPLHF. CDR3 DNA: TGTGCCAGCAGCTTAGCGGTAGGACAGGGTATGCATCGGGCTTCACCCCTCCACTTT.

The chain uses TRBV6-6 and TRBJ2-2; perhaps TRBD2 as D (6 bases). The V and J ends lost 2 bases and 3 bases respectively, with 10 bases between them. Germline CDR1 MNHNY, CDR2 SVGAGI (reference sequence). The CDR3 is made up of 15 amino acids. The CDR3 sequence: CASSYGGRYTGELFF. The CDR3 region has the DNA TGTGCCAGCAGTTACGGGGGGAGATACACCGGGGAGCTGTTTTTT.

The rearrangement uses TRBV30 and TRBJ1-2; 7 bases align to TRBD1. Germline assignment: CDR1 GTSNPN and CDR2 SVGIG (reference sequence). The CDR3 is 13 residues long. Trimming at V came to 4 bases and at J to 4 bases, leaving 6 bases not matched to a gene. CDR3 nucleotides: TGTGCCTGGATTAACAGGGGAGGCTATGGCTACACCTTC. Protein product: CAWINRGGYGYTF. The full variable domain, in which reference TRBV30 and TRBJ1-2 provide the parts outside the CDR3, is SQTIHQWPATLVQPVGSPLSLECTVEGTSNPNLYWYRQAAGRGLQLLFYSVGIGQISSEVPQNLSASRPQDRQFILSSKKLLLSDSGFYLCAWINRGGYGYTFGSGTRLTVV.

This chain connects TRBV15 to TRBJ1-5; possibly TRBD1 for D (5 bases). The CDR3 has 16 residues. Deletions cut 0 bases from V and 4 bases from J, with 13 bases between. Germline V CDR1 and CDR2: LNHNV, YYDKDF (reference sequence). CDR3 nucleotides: TGTGCCACCAGCAGAGATGGAGACAGAGTAAATCAGCCCCAGCATTTT. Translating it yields CATSRDGDRVNQPQHF.

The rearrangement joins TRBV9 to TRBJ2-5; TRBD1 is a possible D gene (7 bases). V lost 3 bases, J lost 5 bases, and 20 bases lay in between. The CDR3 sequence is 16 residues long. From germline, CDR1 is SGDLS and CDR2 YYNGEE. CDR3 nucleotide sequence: TGTGCCAGCAGCGCGAGACAGGGAGCGGGTTTCGAGACCCAGTACTTC. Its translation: CASSARQGAGFETQYF.

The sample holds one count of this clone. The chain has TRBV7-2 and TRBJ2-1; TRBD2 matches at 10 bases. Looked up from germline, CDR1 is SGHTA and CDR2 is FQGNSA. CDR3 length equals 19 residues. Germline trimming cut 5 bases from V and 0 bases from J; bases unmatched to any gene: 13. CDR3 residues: CASSRSGTSVQSSYNEQFF. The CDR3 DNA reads TGTGCCAGCAGCCGATCCGGGACTAGCGTTCAAAGCTCCTACAATGAGCAGTTCTTC.

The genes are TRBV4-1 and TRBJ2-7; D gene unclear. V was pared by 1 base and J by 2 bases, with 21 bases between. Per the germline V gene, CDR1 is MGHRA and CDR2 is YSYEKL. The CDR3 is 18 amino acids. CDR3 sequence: CASSQGAKNPSLAYEQYF. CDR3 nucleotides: TGCGCCAGCAGCCAAGGCGCCAAAAATCCGAGTTTGGCCTACGAGCAGTACTTC.

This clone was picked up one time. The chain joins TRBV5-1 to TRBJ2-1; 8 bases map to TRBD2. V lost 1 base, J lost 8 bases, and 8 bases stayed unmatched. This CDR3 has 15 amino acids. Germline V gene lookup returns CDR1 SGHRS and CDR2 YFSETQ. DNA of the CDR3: TGCGCCAGCAGCTTGCCAGCGGGAGAGGTCGATGAGCAGTTCTTC. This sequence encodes CASSLPAGEVDEQFF. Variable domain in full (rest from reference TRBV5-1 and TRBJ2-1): KAGVTQTPRYLIKTRGQQVTLSCSPISGHRSVSWYQQTPGQGLQFLFEYFSETQRNKGNFPGRFSGRQFSNSRSEMNVSTLELGDSALYLCASSLPAGEVDEQFFGPGTRLTVL.

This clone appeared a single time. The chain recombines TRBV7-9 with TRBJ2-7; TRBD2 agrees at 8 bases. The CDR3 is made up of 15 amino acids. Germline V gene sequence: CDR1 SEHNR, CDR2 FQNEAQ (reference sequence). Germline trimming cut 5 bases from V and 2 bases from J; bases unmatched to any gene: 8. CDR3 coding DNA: TGTGCCAGCAGCCCAGGGGTAGCGGGACCCTACGAGCAGTACTTC. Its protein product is CASSPGVAGPYEQYF.

CDR3 sequence reads: CTSSPPLAGDEQYF. The CDR3 DNA sequence: TGCACCAGCAGCCCCCCTCTAGCGGGCGACGAGCAGTACTTC. This chain connects TRBV1 to TRBJ2-7; TRBD2, the D gene given by the table, was not confirmed from the DNA. TRBV1 is a listed pseudogene. The CDR3 loop spans 14 amino acids.

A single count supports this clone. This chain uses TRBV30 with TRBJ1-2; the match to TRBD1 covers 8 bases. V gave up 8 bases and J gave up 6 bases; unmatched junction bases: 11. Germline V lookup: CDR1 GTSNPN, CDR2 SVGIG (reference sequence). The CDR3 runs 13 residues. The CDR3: CAHEGRGRNGYTF. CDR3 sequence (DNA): TGTGCCCACGAAGGCAGGGGGCGGAATGGCTACACCTTC.

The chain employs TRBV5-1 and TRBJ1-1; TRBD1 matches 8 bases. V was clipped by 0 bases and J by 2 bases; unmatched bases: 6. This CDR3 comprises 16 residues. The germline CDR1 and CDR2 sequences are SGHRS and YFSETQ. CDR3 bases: TGCGCCAGCAGCTTGGGGGTTGGGACAGGAAACACTGAAGCTTTCTTT. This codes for CASSLGVGTGNTEAFF.

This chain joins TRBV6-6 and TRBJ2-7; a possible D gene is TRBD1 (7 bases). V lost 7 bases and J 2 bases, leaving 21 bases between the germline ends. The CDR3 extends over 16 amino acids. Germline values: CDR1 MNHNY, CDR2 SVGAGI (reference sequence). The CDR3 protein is CASTEYGRDRAYEQYF. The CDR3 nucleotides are TGTGCCAGCACCGAATATGGGCGGGACAGAGCCTACGAGCAGTACTTC.

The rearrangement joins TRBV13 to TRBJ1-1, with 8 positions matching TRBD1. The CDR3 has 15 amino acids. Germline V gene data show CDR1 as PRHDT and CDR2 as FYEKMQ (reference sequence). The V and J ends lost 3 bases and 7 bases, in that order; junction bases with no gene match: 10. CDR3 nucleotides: TGTGCCAGCAGCTTTTACAGGGGGACTCAACTTGAAGCTTTCTTT. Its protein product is CASSFYRGTQLEAFF. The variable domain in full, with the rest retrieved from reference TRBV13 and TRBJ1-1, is AAGVIQSPRHLIKEKRETATLKCYPIPRHDTVYWYQQGPGQDPQFLISFYEKMQSDKGSIPDRFSAQQFSDYHSELNMSSLELGDSALYFCASSFYRGTQLEAFFGQGTRLTVV.

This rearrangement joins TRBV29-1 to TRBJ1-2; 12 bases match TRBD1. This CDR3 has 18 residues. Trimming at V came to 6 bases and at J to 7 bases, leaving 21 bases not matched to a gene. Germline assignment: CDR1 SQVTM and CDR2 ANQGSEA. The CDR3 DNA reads TGCAGCGTGGGACAGGGGGCCTGGACGGGAACAACTAATATTGGCTACACCTTC. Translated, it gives CSVGQGAWTGTTNIGYTF.

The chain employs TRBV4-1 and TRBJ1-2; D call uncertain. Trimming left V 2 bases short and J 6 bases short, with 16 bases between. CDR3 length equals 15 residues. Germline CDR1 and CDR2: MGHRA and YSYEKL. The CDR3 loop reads CASSQKAHLRDGYTF. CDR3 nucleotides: TGCGCCAGCAGCCAAAAGGCCCACCTACGGGATGGCTACACCTTC.